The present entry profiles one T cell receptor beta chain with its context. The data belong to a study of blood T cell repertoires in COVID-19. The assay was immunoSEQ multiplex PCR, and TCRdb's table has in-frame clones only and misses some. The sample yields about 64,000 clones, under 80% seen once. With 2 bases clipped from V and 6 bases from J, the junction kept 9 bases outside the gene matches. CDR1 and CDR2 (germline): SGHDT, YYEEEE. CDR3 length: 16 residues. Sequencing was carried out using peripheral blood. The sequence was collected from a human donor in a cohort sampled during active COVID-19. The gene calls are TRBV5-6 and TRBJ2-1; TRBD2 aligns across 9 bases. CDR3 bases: TGTGCCAGCAGCTTTAGCGGGAGAAGGGATCTCAATGAGCAGTTCTTC. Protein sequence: CASSFSGRRDLNEQFF.